This T cell receptor (beta chain) derives from a study of shared clonotypes between healthy human individuals. Remarks on this clone: The antigen is unknown.

The CDR3 has 17 residues. Germline V gives CDR1 SGHTA, CDR2 FQGNSA. V gave up 5 bases and J gave up 1 base; unmatched junction bases: 11. Sorted subsets were amplified in replicate PCRs using about 200 ng DNA, roughly 30,000 T cell genomes. Only in-frame clones appear in the TCRdb table, and some are missing; sequencing was by immunoSEQ multiplex PCR. The table has 2 million to 2.5 million clones, more than 90% seen once. General observations from the study: In a handful of donors, around 4.8% of naive CD4 clonotypes appeared in common. Though the depth was large, rarefaction showed that sorted-subset sequencing was incomplete. All-four-donor shared clonotypes had higher generation probabilities than non-shared clonotypes did.

Sequences were obtained from naive CD4+ T cells sorted from blood. The sample's subset: CD45RA+ positively selected. V is TRBV7-2 and J is TRBJ1-5; 7 bases line up with TRBD1. This TCR was sampled from a man aged 18 to 29 in good health. The CDR3 nucleotides read TGTGCCAGCAGCCCACATCCCGGGACAGCCAGCAATCAGCCCCAGCATTTT. It specifies CASSPHPGTASNQPQHF.